Listed below are T cell receptor beta chains from one sample, sequenced in a study of blood T cells in healthy people across ages. TCRdb re-derived calls from the 5' RACE reads in MiXCR, one entry per CDR3 protein. This table holds hundreds of thousands of distinct CDR3 sequences, 58% found once. Sequencing was performed on blood. Receptors originate from a young man in good health. Each CDR3 is given without its conserved first and last residue. Size is stated for part of the rows, as once, few or many counts, or as a class when the clone is expanded.

V gene: TRBV29-1; J gene: TRBJ2-3; clone size: NA; CDR3 protein: SVRTGASTDTQY
V gene: TRBV28; J gene: TRBJ1-5; clone size: NA; CDR3 protein: ASNLGQVIQPQH
V gene: TRBV4-3; J gene: TRBJ2-3; clone size: NA; CDR3 protein: ASSQERTGMTDTQY
V gene: TRBV12-3/TRBV12-4; J gene: TRBJ2-7; clone size: NA; CDR3 protein: ASSFEKGYYEQY
V gene: TRBV11-1; J gene: TRBJ2-7; clone size: few; CDR3 protein: ASSSYPRDYEQY
V gene: TRBV7-8; J gene: TRBJ2-1; clone size: NA; CDR3 protein: ASSLARGGEGINEQF
V gene: TRBV7-9; J gene: TRBJ1-4; clone size: NA; CDR3 protein: ASSFGLQSVTNEKLF
V gene: TRBV5-1; J gene: TRBJ2-5; clone size: NA; CDR3 protein: ASSRTSGRASEQY
V gene: TRBV6-5; J gene: TRBJ2-5; clone size: NA; CDR3 protein: ASSYISGRCGEQY
V gene: TRBV10-3; J gene: TRBJ1-6; clone size: few; CDR3 protein: AISESVYGSPLH
V gene: TRBV20-1; J gene: TRBJ2-7; clone size: NA; CDR3 protein: SARSRTGGVYEQY